Each of the 26 T cell receptor beta chains below was sequenced from the same sample in a study of T cells after yellow fever vaccination. TCRdb called the 5' RACE reads again in MiXCR, with one record for every CDR3 protein. The table lists over 250,000 distinct CDR3 sequences, roughly 5.2% of them singletons, with under 3.5% in the top ten. This specimen consisted of CD4+ T cells sorted from PBMCs, obtained on the day of the yellow fever booster vaccination. These receptors were obtained from a young man who received the YFV17D yellow fever vaccine.

V is TRBV20-1 and J is TRBJ1-1; D remains unclear. The germline V and J ends were trimmed by 0 bases and 4 bases, with 6 bases remaining between them. CDR3 size: 12 residues. Per germline, CDR1 DFQATT and CDR2 SNEGSKA (reference sequence). The CDR3 nucleotides read TGCAGTGCTAGAGACAGGTTCACTGAAGCTTTCTTT. Translation: CSARDRFTEAFF.

This clonotype was found many times. The chain uses TRBV5-4 and TRBJ2-2; no definite D call. Germline V gives CDR1 SGHNT, CDR2 YYREEE (reference sequence). The CDR3 consists of 15 residues. Trimming removed 4 bases from V and 0 bases from J, with 10 bases in between. The CDR3 nucleotides are TGTGCCAGCAGCACAAGCACAGCGAACACCGGGGAGCTGTTTTTT. This sequence encodes CASSTSTANTGELFF.

This clonotype was picked up many times. The chain joins TRBV4-2 to TRBJ2-3, with a weak D call TRBD2 (6 bases). The germline V gene encodes CDR1 LGHNA and CDR2 YNFKEQ. CDR3 length: 14 residues. With 0 bases removed from V and 3 bases from J, the gap between germline ends came to 7 bases. CDR3: CASSQDRGTDTQYF. CDR3 sequence (DNA): TGTGCCAGCAGCCAAGATCGGGGGACAGATACGCAGTATTTT.

V gene TRBV11-2 combines with J gene TRBJ2-1, with D possibly TRBD1 on 6 matching bases. This CDR3 comprises 13 residues. V lost 5 bases to trimming and J lost 8 bases, with 13 bases between them. Germline V CDR1 and CDR2: SGHAT, FQNNGV. CDR3 amino acids: CASSGSAGDEQFF. As DNA, the CDR3 is TGTGCCAGCAGCGGGTCCGCAGGGGATGAGCAGTTCTTC. Filled out from reference TRBV11-2 and TRBJ2-1, the complete variable domain reads EAGVAQSPRYKIIEKRQSVAFWCNPISGHATLYWYQQILGQGPKLLIQFQNNGVVDDSQLPKDRFSAERLKGVDSTLKIQPAKLEDSAVYLCASSGSAGDEQFFGPGTRLTVL.

The V call is TRBV6-5, the J call TRBJ2-1; D is unresolved. The CDR3 spans 15 residues. From germline, CDR1 is MNHEY and CDR2 SVGAGI. V lost 8 bases and J 0 bases, leaving 14 bases between the germline ends. The CDR3 DNA reads TGTGCCAGCCGAATTCAGGCGAACTCCTACAATGAGCAGTTCTTC. This codes for CASRIQANSYNEQFF.

The J gene is TRBJ1-5, the V gene TRBV12-3 or TRBV12-4, with D possibly being TRBD1 (5 bases). The CDR3 extends over 16 amino acids. Trimming cost V 5 bases and J 5 bases, with 19 bases left between them. Written as DNA, the CDR3 is TGTGCCAGCAGTAAAAATCCGGGACCGGGGGATCAGCCCCAGCATTTT. Translating gives CASSKNPGPGDQPQHF.

The sample holds a few counts of this clonotype. The chain joins TRBV4-3 to TRBJ1-4; tentatively, D is TRBD1 (5 bases). Germline CDR1 and CDR2: LGHNA and YSLEER. This CDR3 region has 16 residues. V was pared by 4 bases and J by 4 bases, with 16 bases between. The CDR3: CASSRGTVKNNEKLFF. CDR3 in DNA: TGCGCCAGCAGCCGAGGGACCGTCAAAAATAATGAAAAACTGTTTTTT.

This clonotype has a count of ten or more. The chain is built from TRBV2 and TRBJ2-1, with 7 bases aligning to TRBD2. The CDR3 is 14 amino acids. CDR1 and CDR2 from the germline V gene are SNHLY and FYNNEI. Trimming at V came to 10 bases and at J to 6 bases, leaving 12 bases not matched to a gene. The CDR3 loop reads CATGPETSPNEQFF. In DNA, the CDR3 is TGTGCCACTGGCCCCGAGACTAGCCCCAATGAGCAGTTCTTC. Based on the CDR3 plus reference TRBV2 and TRBJ2-1, the full variable domain is EPEVTQTPSHQVTQMGQEVILRCVPISNHLYFYWYRQILGQKVEFLVSFYNNEISEKSEIFDDQFSVERPDGSNFTLKIRSTKLEDSAMYFCATGPETSPNEQFFGPGTRLTVL.

This clonotype was seen a handful of times. J is TRBJ1-6 and V is TRBV5-6, with TRBD1 matching 10 bases. The junction had 7 bases not matched to a gene; V was cut back by 4 bases and J by 6 bases. This CDR3 contains 16 residues. Germline CDR1 and CDR2: SGHDT and YYEEEE. Here the CDR3 DNA reads TGTGCCAGCAGCCACGGGACAGGGGAGGGTAATTCACCCCTCCACTTT. Translation gives CASSHGTGEGNSPLHF.

This clonotype was detected many times. V usage is TRBV7-2 and J usage is TRBJ2-3; no clear D. V was clipped by 5 bases and J by 1 base, with 16 bases between them. The CDR3 consists of 16 residues. Germline V gene data show CDR1 as SGHTA and CDR2 as FQGNSA. The CDR3 sequence is CASSHNLVGGTDTQYF. CDR3 sequence (DNA): TGTGCCAGCAGCCATAACTTAGTAGGCGGCACAGATACGCAGTATTTT. Filled out from reference TRBV7-2 and TRBJ2-3, the complete variable domain reads GAGVSQSPSNKVTEKGKDVELRCDPISGHTALYWYRQSLGQGLEFLIYFQGNSAPDKSGLPSDRFSAERTGGSVSTLTIQRTQQEDSAVYLCASSHNLVGGTDTQYFGPGTRLTVL.

This clonotype was seen at least ten times. The V call is TRBV7-2, the J call TRBJ2-3; D gene ambiguous. CDR3 size: 12 residues. V was pared by 5 bases and J by 2 bases, with 5 bases between. Germline V gene sequence: CDR1 SGHTA, CDR2 FQGNSA. Written as DNA, the CDR3 is TGTGCCAGCAGCCCACCCACAGATACGCAGTATTTT. Translated: CASSPPTDTQYF.

This clonotype was observed a few times. This chain joins TRBV20-1 and TRBJ2-2; D perhaps matches TRBD2 (5 bases). The V gene lost 2 bases and the J gene lost 8 bases, with 12 bases spanning the gap. CDR1 and CDR2 (germline): DFQATT, SNEGSKA (reference sequence). This CDR3 has 13 residues. The CDR3, as DNA: TGCAGTGCTAGAAGGGCCGGGGAGGGGGAGCTGTTTTTT. This codes for CSARRAGEGELFF.

The chain uses TRBV14 and TRBJ2-1; 10 nucleotides align to TRBD2. Germline values: CDR1 SGHDN, CDR2 FVKESK. The length of the CDR3 is 15 residues. V was pared by 4 bases and J by 3 bases, with 3 bases of the junction left unmatched. The CDR3 loop reads CASSRPSGGYNEQFF. The CDR3 DNA reads TGTGCCAGCAGCCGACCTAGCGGGGGCTACAATGAGCAGTTCTTC.

This clonotype occurred a few times. The chain is built from TRBV19 and TRBJ1-2; D is unclear. Trimming took off 3 bases at V and 4 bases at J, with 15 bases between the two ends. Germline V gene lookup returns CDR1 LNHDA and CDR2 SQIVND (reference sequence). The CDR3 loop spans 15 amino acids. The CDR3 loop reads CASSIPGLSSYGYTF. In nucleotides, the CDR3 is TGTGCCAGTAGTATTCCCGGGCTTTCTTCCTATGGCTACACCTTC.

The chain joins TRBV12-3 or TRBV12-4 to TRBJ1-2; D is unclear. The CDR3 covers 12 residues. Trimming left V 0 bases short and J 8 bases short, with 7 bases between. The CDR3 sequence: CASSLAPEGYTF. In nucleotides, the CDR3 is TGTGCCAGCAGTTTAGCACCGGAGGGCTACACCTTC.

CDR3 amino acids: CSGLAVTDTQYF. The CDR3 DNA sequence: TGCAGTGGACTAGCGGTTACAGATACGCAGTATTTT. This chain links TRBV20-1 with TRBJ2-3; 9 positions agree with TRBD2. Germline V gene sequence: CDR1 DFQATT, CDR2 SNEGSKA (reference sequence). V was pared by 7 bases and J by 3 bases, with 2 bases of the junction left unmatched. The CDR3 runs to 12 residues.

The V gene is TRBV12-3 or TRBV12-4, the J gene TRBJ1-2; D is unresolved. Trimming removed 7 bases at V and 4 bases at J, with 19 bases between. This CDR3 region has 15 residues. The CDR3 region has the DNA TGTGCCAGCACCAATAGGTGGGCAGCCAGCTATGGCTACACCTTC. Encoded protein: CASTNRWAASYGYTF.

This clonotype was recorded a few times. This chain joins TRBV21-1 and TRBJ2-7; TRBD1, as called in the table, went unchecked against the DNA. TRBV21-1 has pseudogene status. CDR3 size: 13 residues. The CDR3 spells CASFGTGVSEQYV. In DNA form, the CDR3 reads TGTGCCAGCTTTGGGACAGGGGTGAGCGAGCAGTACGTC.

This clonotype was counted once. J is TRBJ2-7 and V is TRBV6-2 or TRBV6-3; no firm D call. Per the germline V gene, CDR1 is MNHEY and CDR2 is SVGEGT. Trimming took off 5 bases at V and 6 bases at J, with 17 bases between the two ends. The CDR3 length is 14 residues. Written as DNA, the CDR3 is TGTGCCAGCAGTCCACAACCCCGACTGTCCGAGCAGTACTTC. Amino acid sequence: CASSPQPRLSEQYF.

This clonotype has at least ten counts. The chain combines TRBV9 with TRBJ2-1, with TRBD2 matching 10 bases. Per the germline V gene, CDR1 is SGDLS and CDR2 is YYNGEE. The CDR3 spans 16 residues. Trimming cost V 2 bases and J 4 bases; bases outside gene matches: 6. DNA of the CDR3: TGTGCCAGCAGCGTCCTGGGTAGCGGGGGGTACAATGAGCAGTTCTTC. This sequence encodes CASSVLGSGGYNEQFF. The variable domain in full, completed from reference TRBV9 and TRBJ2-1, reads DSGVTQTPKHLITATGQRVTLRCSPRSGDLSVYWYQQSLDQGLQFLIQYYNGEERAKGNILERFSAQQFPDLHSELNLSSLELGDSALYFCASSVLGSGGYNEQFFGPGTRLTVL.

This clonotype has ten or more counts. The chain is built from TRBV2 and TRBJ2-4, with D perhaps matching TRBD1 (6 bases). Deletions cut 7 bases from V and 7 bases from J, with 17 bases between. The germline CDR1 and CDR2 sequences are SNHLY and FYNNEI. The length of the CDR3 is 14 residues. CDR3 bases: TGTGCCAGCACTGAGGAGGCAGGGGCGAACATTCAGTACTTC. Encoded protein: CASTEEAGANIQYF. Complete variable domain (other parts from reference TRBV2 and TRBJ2-4): EPEVTQTPSHQVTQMGQEVILRCVPISNHLYFYWYRQILGQKVEFLVSFYNNEISEKSEIFDDQFSVERPDGSNFTLKIRSTKLEDSAMYFCASTEEAGANIQYFGAGTRLSVL.

Written as DNA, the CDR3 is TGTGCCAGCAGCCATGGAAGTGGAAGCGGCAACAATGAGCAGTTCTTC. Its protein is CASSHGSGSGNNEQFF. The chain employs TRBV7-8 and TRBJ2-1, with a possible D match to TRBD2 (5 bases). With 5 bases removed from V and 5 bases from J, the gap between germline ends came to 19 bases. This CDR3 comprises 16 residues. CDR1 and CDR2 from the germline V gene are SGHVS and FQNEAQ.

A few counts support this clonotype. The chain joins TRBV4-3 to TRBJ1-6, with D possibly TRBD1 on 6 matching bases. Germline CDR1 LGHNA, CDR2 YSLEER. Trimming cost V 3 bases and J 4 bases, with 13 bases left between them. This CDR3 has 16 residues. The CDR3 sequence is CASSQTRTEYNSPLHF. In nucleotides, the CDR3 is TGCGCCAGCAGCCAGACTCGGACAGAATATAATTCACCCCTCCACTTT.

This clonotype was detected a few times. The chain recombines TRBV20-1 with TRBJ1-4; possible D gene TRBD1, 6 bases. The CDR3 contains 12 residues. CDR1 is DFQATT, CDR2 SNEGSKA, per germline (reference sequence). The V end lost 6 bases, the J end lost 8 bases, and 13 bases lay between the germline ends. The CDR3 reads CSASRGKEKLFF. The CDR3 DNA follows: TGCAGTGCCTCAAGGGGGAAGGAAAAACTGTTTTTT.

This clonotype turned up a few times. J is TRBJ2-7 and V is TRBV20-1; D is undetermined. Trimming took 2 bases from V and 3 from J, leaving 5 bases between them. The CDR3 is 11 residues long. Germline-derived CDR1 and CDR2 are DFQATT and SNEGSKA (reference sequence). Here the CDR3 DNA reads TGCAGTGCTAGACTGAACTACGAGCAGTACGTC. It codes for CSARLNYEQYV.

This clonotype occurred many times. This chain joins TRBV12-3 or TRBV12-4 and TRBJ2-5; D gene ambiguous. Between the trimmed V and J ends, which lost 7 bases and 1 base, there was a span of 10 bases. There are 13 residues in the CDR3. The CDR3, as DNA: TGTGCCAGCACCCAGCTGCCCCAAGAGACCCAGTACTTC. Its protein is CASTQLPQETQYF.